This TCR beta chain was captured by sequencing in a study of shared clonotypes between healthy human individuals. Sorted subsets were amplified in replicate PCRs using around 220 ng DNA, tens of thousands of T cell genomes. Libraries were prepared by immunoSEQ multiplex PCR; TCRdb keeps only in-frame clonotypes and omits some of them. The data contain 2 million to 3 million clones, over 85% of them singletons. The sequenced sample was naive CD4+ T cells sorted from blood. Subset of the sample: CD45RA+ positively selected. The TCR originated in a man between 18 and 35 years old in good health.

CDR3 amino acids: CASSLGQYSYNEQFF. CDR3 coding DNA: TGTGCCAGCAGCTTGGGACAGTACTCCTACAATGAGCAGTTCTTC. The chain combines TRBV5-5 with TRBJ2-1; TRBD1 is a possible D gene (5 bases). This CDR3 has 15 amino acids. The V and J ends lost 0 bases and 0 bases respectively, with 7 bases between them. Per the germline V gene, CDR1 is SGHKS and CDR2 is YYEKEE (reference sequence).